This T cell receptor beta chain was recovered during a study of blood T cell repertoires in COVID-19. At the level of the study: Sources were T cells, B-cell-depleted T cells, or PBMCs; the material itself was cDNA or gDNA.

Trimming stripped 6 bases from V and 4 bases from J, with 10 bases between. This CDR3 contains 12 residues. Germline CDR1 ENHRY, CDR2 SYGVKD. TCRdb keeps only in-frame clones here, not all; method: immunoSEQ multiplex PCR. The sample comprises approximately 89,000 clones, over 90% of which are singletons, and about 4.1% rests with the top ten. V gene TRBV10-3 combines with J gene TRBJ2-7; D is undetermined. Input material: peripheral blood. This clonotype was sampled from a human donor with active COVID-19. The donor label of this sample is uncertain. The CDR3, as DNA: TGTGCCATCAGAGCCGACAAGTACGAGCAGTACTTC. As protein: CAIRADKYEQYF.